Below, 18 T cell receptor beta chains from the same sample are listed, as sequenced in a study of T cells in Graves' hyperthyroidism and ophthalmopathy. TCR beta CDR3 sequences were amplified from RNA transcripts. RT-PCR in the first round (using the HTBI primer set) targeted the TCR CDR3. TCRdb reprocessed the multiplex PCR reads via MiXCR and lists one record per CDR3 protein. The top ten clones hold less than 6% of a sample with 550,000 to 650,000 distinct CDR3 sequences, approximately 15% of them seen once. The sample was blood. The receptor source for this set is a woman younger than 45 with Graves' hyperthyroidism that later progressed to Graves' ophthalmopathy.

The CDR3 protein is CASSRTHRDLTEAFF. The CDR3 nucleotides are TGTGCCAGCAGTCGGACGCACAGGGATCTCACTGAAGCTTTCTTT. This chain uses TRBV6-1 with TRBJ1-1; a weak D match, TRBD1 (6 bases). This CDR3 region has 15 residues. V lost 5 bases and J 4 bases, leaving 17 bases between the germline ends. Looked up from germline, CDR1 is MNHNS and CDR2 is SASEGT.

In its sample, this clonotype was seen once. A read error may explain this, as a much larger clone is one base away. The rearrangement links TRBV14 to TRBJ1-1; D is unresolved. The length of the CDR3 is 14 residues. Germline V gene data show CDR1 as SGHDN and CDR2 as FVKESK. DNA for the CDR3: TGTGCCAGCAGCCCCCACCCGACGCGAGCTGAAGCTTCCTTT. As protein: CASSPHPTRAEASF.

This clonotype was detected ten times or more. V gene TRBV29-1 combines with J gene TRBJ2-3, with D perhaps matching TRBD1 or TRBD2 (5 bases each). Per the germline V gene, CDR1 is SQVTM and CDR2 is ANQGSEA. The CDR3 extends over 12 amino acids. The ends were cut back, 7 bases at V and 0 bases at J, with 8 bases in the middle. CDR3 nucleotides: TGCAGCGAACGGGACAGCACAGATACGCAGTATTTT. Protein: CSERDSTDTQYF.

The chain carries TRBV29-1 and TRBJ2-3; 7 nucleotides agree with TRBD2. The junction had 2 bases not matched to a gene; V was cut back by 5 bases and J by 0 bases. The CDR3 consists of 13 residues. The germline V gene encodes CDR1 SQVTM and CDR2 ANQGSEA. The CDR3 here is CSVRGGSTDTQYF. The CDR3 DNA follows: TGCAGCGTTCGGGGAGGGAGCACAGATACGCAGTATTTT.

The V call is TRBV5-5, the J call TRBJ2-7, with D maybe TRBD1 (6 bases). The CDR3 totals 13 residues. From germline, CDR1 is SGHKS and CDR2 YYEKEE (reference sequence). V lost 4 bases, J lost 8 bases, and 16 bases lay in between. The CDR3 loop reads CASSPWDKDKQYF. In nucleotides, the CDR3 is TGTGCCAGCAGCCCCTGGGACAAGGACAAGCAGTACTTC.

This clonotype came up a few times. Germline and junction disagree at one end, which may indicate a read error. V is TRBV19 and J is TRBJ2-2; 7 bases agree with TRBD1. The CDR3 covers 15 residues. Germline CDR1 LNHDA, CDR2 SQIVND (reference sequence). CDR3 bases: TGTGCCAATAGTGTCTCCCATCAGGGGGCCGGGGAGCTGTTTTTT. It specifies CANSVSHQGAGELFF.

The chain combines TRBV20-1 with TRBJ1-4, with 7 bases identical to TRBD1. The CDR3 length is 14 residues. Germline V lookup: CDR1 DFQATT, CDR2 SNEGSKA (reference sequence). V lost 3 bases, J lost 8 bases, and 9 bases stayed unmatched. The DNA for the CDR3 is TGCAGTGCTAGCCCGGAACAGGGGAGCGAAAAACTGTTTTTT. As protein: CSASPEQGSEKLFF.

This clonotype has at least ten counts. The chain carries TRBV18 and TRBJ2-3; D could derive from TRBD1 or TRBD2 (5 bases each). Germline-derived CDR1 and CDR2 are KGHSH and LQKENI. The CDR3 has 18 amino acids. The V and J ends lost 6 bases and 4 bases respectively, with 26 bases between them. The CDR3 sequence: CASSPRQGRSKSADTQYF. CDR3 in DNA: TGTGCCAGCTCCCCGAGGCAGGGACGAAGTAAATCGGCAGATACGCAGTATTTT.

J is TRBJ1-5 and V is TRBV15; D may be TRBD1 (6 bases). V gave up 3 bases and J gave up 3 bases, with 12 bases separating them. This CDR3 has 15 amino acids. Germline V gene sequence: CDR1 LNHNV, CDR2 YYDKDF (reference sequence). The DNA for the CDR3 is TGTGCCACCAGCAGGGGGTGGGGGGCCAATCAGCCCCAGCATTTT. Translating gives CATSRGWGANQPQHF.

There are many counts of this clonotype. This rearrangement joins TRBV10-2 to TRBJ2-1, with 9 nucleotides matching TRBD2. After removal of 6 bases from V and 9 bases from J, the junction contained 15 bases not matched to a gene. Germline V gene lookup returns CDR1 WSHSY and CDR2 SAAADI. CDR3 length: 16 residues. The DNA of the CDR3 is TGCGCCAGCAGCATCCTTAGCGGGAGACAAGGCGGTGAGCAGTTCTTC. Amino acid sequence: CASSILSGRQGGEQFF.

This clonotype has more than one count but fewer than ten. CDR3 loop: CASSIRPGEQFF. In DNA, the CDR3 is TGTGCCAGCAGTATAAGGCCGGGTGAGCAGTTCTTC. V and J are TRBV9 and TRBJ2-1, with unresolved D. The CDR3 sequence is 12 residues long. Trimming pared 5 bases from V and 9 bases from J, leaving 12 bases between. Per the germline V gene, CDR1 is SGDLS and CDR2 is YYNGEE.

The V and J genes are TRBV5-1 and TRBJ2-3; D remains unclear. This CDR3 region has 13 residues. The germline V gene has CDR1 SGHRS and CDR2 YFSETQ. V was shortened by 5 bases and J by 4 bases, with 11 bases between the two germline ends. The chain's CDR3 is CASRTGSSDTQYF. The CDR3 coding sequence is TGCGCCAGCAGGACGGGTAGTTCAGATACGCAGTATTTT.

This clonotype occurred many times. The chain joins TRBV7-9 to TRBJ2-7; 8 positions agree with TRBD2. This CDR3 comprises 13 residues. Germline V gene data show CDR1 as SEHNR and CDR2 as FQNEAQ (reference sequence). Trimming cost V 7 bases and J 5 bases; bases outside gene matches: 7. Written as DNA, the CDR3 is TGTGCCAGCATGAAAAGCGGGAGCAACGAGCAGTACTTC. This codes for CASMKSGSNEQYF.

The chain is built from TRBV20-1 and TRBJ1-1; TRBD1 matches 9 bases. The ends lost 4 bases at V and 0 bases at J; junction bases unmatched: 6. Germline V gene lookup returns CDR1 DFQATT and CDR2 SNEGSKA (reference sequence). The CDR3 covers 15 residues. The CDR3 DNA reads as TGCAGTGCTACTACCACAGGGGGCCTGAACACTGAAGCTTTCTTT. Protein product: CSATTTGGLNTEAFF.

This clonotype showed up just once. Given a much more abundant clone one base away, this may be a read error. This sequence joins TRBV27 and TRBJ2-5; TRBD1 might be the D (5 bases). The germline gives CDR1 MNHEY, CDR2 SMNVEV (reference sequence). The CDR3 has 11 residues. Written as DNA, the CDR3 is TGTGCCACACAGGACCAAGGGACCCAGTACTTC. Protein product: CATQDQGTQYF.

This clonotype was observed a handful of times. The CDR3 reads CASSDRDRNQPQHF. The CDR3 DNA reads as TGTGCCAGCAGTGACAGGGACCGCAATCAGCCCCAGCATTTT. V and J are TRBV6-1 and TRBJ1-5, with D tentatively TRBD1 (5 bases). V shed 3 bases and J shed 2 bases, with 8 bases lying between them. CDR1 and CDR2 from the germline V gene are MNHNS and SASEGT. The CDR3 has 14 amino acids.

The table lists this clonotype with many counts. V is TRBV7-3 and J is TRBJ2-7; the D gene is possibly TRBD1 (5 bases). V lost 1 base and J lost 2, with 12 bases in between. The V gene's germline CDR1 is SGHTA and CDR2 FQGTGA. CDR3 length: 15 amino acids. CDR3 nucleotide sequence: TGTGCCAGCAGCTTAATGGCAGGGCAAACCTACGAGCAGTACTTC. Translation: CASSLMAGQTYEQYF.

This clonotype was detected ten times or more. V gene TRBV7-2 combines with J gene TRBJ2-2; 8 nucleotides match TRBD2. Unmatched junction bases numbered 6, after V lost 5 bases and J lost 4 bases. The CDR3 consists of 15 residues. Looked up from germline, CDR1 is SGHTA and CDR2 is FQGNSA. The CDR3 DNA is TGTGCCAGCAGCAACGGACTAGCCGCCACCGGGGAGCTGTTTTTT. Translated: CASSNGLAATGELFF.